Listed below are T cell receptor beta chains from one sample, sequenced in a study of T cell repertoires in cytomegalovirus infection. Their antigens remain unidentified. Each CDR3 protein is one row after TCRdb ran MiXCR on the reads. The repertoire holds about 180,000 distinct CDR3 sequences, with less than 25% as singletons. The material was CD8+ T cells from cultured PBMCs, obtained from culture after CMV antigen stimulation. These receptors were obtained from a human donor in good health (CMV status not recorded). Some clones in this sample may be carry-over from other donors' samples. The CDR3 runs from the conserved cysteine through the conserved F or W. A D gene is named only where the DNA matches it firmly. Expanded clones get a size class; other rows say once, few or many, or leave the size out.

>TRBV19|.|TRBJ2-4|.
CASSMLALAKNIQYF
TGTGCCAGTAGTATGCTAGCCCTAGCCAAAAACATTCAGTACTTC
>TRBV7-2|few|TRBJ2-7|.
CASSSMDRSYEQYF
TGTGCCAGCAGCTCGATGGACCGCTCCTACGAGCAGTACTTC
>TRBV7-6|.|TRBJ1-5|.
CASSPDILNQPQHF
TGTGCCAGCAGCCCGGACATTCTAAATCAGCCCCAGCATTTT
>TRBV6-2/TRBV6-3|.|TRBJ1-1|.
CASSLGSRNTEAFF
TGTGCCAGCAGTTTGGGCAGCCGGAACACTGAAGCTTTCTTT
>TRBV9|.|TRBJ2-3|.
CASSDIRTQYF
TGTGCCAGCAGCGACATCCGTACGCAGTATTTT
>TRBV7-2|many|TRBJ2-7|.
CASSLRDFSSYEQYF
TGTGCCAGCAGCTTAAGGGACTTCAGCTCCTACGAGCAGTACTTC
>TRBV28|few|TRBJ2-3|TRBD2
CASSLPQTSGGLVDTQYF
TGTGCCAGCAGTTTACCCCAGACTAGCGGGGGGCTTGTAGATACGCAGTATTTT
>TRBV6-2/TRBV6-3|.|TRBJ1-5|TRBD1
CASSRTGDGQPQHF
TGTGCCAGCAGTCGAACAGGGGACGGACAGCCCCAGCATTTT
>TRBV6-1|.|TRBJ2-5|TRBD1
CASSDLLQGAAQETQYF
TGTGCCAGCAGTGATCTCCTCCAGGGGGCGGCCCAAGAGACCCAGTACTTC
>TRBV7-7|many|TRBJ2-7|TRBD1
CASSPENRQGYEQYF
TGTGCCAGCAGCCCGGAGAATCGACAGGGATACGAGCAGTACTTC
>TRBV12-3/TRBV12-4|.|TRBJ1-5|.
CASSLGLLAGNQPQHF
TGTGCCAGCAGTTTAGGGTTATTGGCTGGCAATCAGCCCCAGCATTTT
>TRBV4-1|medium-sized|TRBJ2-1|.
CASSQETSQYSYNEQFF
TGCGCCAGCAGCCAAGAGACTAGTCAGTACTCCTACAATGAGCAGTTCTTC
>TRBV6-6|few|TRBJ1-3|.
CASSYSIHSGNTIYF
TGTGCCAGCAGTTACTCGATCCACTCTGGAAACACCATATATTTT
>TRBV10-3|.|TRBJ2-1|.
CAISENVGQGQFF
TGTGCCATCAGTGAGAATGTGGGCCAGGGGCAGTTCTTC
>TRBV7-8|few|TRBJ1-4|TRBD1
CASSLGHGQDGEKLFF
TGTGCCAGCAGCTTAGGCCATGGACAGGACGGGGAAAAACTGTTTTTT
>TRBV10-3|.|TRBJ1-1|.
CAISDVGFEGIEAFF
TGTGCCATCAGTGACGTGGGATTCGAGGGGATTGAAGCTTTCTTT
>TRBV4-1|few|TRBJ1-3|.
CASSQDLGARNTIYF
TGCGCCAGCAGCCAAGATCTAGGGGCCCGGAACACCATATATTTT
>TRBV7-4|.|TRBJ1-4|.
CASTFREKLFF
TGTGCCAGCACCTTTCGTGAAAAACTGTTTTTT
>TRBV11-2|few|TRBJ2-5|TRBD1
CASSPGTGKETQYF
TGTGCCAGCAGCCCCGGGACAGGAAAAGAGACCCAGTACTTC
>TRBV7-9|few|TRBJ1-2|TRBD1
CASSLHPRTGGWGGYTF
TGTGCCAGCAGCCTTCACCCCCGGACAGGGGGCTGGGGTGGCTACACCTTC
>TRBV6-5|few|TRBJ2-7|TRBD2
CASSYGTSGSYEQYF
TGTGCCAGCAGTTACGGGACTAGCGGCTCCTACGAGCAGTACTTC
>TRBV4-1|few|TRBJ1-1|.
CASSPSFIDTEAFF
TGCGCCAGCAGCCCCTCCTTTATAGACACTGAAGCTTTCTTT
>TRBV12-3/TRBV12-4|few|TRBJ2-3|.
CASSLTAGTDTQYF
TGTGCCAGCAGTTTAACCGCGGGAACAGATACGCAGTATTTT
>TRBV6-1|.|TRBJ1-5|TRBD1
CASRPGTEDNQPQHF
TGTGCCAGCCGCCCCGGGACAGAGGACAATCAGCCCCAGCATTTT
>TRBV6-1|many|TRBJ2-5|.
CASSEAGLAQYF
TGTGCCAGCAGTGAGGCAGGGTTAGCCCAGTACTTC
>TRBV4-1|.|TRBJ2-2|TRBD1
CASSQTGTGELFF
TGCGCCAGCAGCCAGACAGGGACCGGGGAGCTGTTTTTT
>TRBV7-2|many|TRBJ1-5|TRBD1
CASRRDRGDYNQPQHF
TGTGCCAGCAGACGGGACAGGGGCGATTACAATCAGCCCCAGCATTTT
>TRBV5-6|once|TRBJ2-1|TRBD1
CASSGPGQGPYNEQFF
TGTGCCAGCAGCGGCCCGGGACAGGGGCCCTACAATGAGCAGTTCTTC
>TRBV27|few|TRBJ2-1|TRBD2
CASSLLPGGPELAYNEQFF
TGTGCCAGCAGTTTATTACCGGGGGGGCCCGAATTGGCGTACAATGAGCAGTTCTTC
>TRBV4-3|.|TRBJ1-1|.
CASSQVGGGEAFF
TGCGCCAGCAGCCAAGTTGGGGGGGGTGAAGCTTTCTTT
>TRBV6-5|.|TRBJ2-3|.
CASRPRASTDTQYF
TGTGCCAGCAGACCCCGAGCTAGCACAGATACGCAGTATTTT
>TRBV7-8|few|TRBJ2-1|.
CASSSSGRYNEQFF
TGTGCCAGCAGCTCCTCCGGCAGATACAATGAGCAGTTCTTC
>TRBV27|.|TRBJ1-4|.
CASSRVSGGEKLFF
TGTGCCAGCAGCCGGGTGTCAGGAGGTGAAAAACTGTTTTTT
>TRBV7-2|.|TRBJ2-1|.
CASSLFWDGNNEQFF
TGTGCCAGCAGCTTATTTTGGGACGGGAACAATGAGCAGTTCTTC
>TRBV7-9|few|TRBJ2-7|TRBD1
CASSSPGQQSSYEQYF
TGTGCCAGCAGCTCCCCGGGACAGCAATCCTCCTACGAGCAGTACTTC
>TRBV7-2|few|TRBJ1-2|.
CASSSPLLETREPSYGYTF
TGTGCCAGCAGCTCGCCCCTTCTTGAAACGCGGGAGCCCAGCTATGGCTACACCTTC
>TRBV7-2|few|TRBJ2-7|.
CASSPRLRDEQYF
TGTGCCAGCAGCCCTAGACTTAGGGACGAGCAGTACTTC
>TRBV6-2/TRBV6-3|.|TRBJ2-7|.
CASEDFDEQYF
TGTGCCAGCGAAGATTTCGACGAGCAGTACTTC
>TRBV28|.|TRBJ2-1|TRBD1
CASRRGTGVNEQFF
TGTGCCAGCAGGCGGGGGACAGGGGTAAATGAGCAGTTCTTC
>TRBV7-9|few|TRBJ1-1|.
CASSNPRGGDTEAFF
TGTGCCAGCAGCAATCCGAGGGGGGGCGACACTGAAGCTTTCTTT
>TRBV6-6|.|TRBJ1-5|.
CASSPGSTGGQPQHF
TGTGCCAGCAGCCCCGGGTCGACGGGCGGACAGCCCCAGCATTTT
>TRBV7-2|few|TRBJ1-1|.
CASSGRIGRGRSAEAFF
TGTGCCAGCAGCGGACGCATTGGGCGGGGGCGGTCGGCTGAAGCTTTCTTT
>TRBV7-9|few|TRBJ1-4|.
CASRREGNEKLFF
TGTGCCTCCAGGCGAGAGGGAAATGAAAAACTGTTTTTT
>TRBV4-1|few|TRBJ2-7|.
CASSQVSATSYEQYF
TGCGCCAGCAGCCAAGTTAGTGCCACCTCCTACGAGCAGTACTTC
>TRBV7-2|once|TRBJ2-2|.
CASSLLAELFF
TGTGCCAGCAGCTTATTGGCGGAGCTGTTTTTT
>TRBV7-8|.|TRBJ1-5|.
CASSPGLIGSNQPQHF
TGTGCCAGCAGCCCGGGACTGATTGGTAGCAATCAGCCCCAGCATTTT
>TRBV15|few|TRBJ2-7|.
CATSRDRDTTYEQYF
TGTGCCACCAGCAGAGATCGGGACACTACCTACGAGCAGTACTTC
>TRBV7-2|.|TRBJ2-1|TRBD2
CASSLAPLAGRYNEQFF
TGTGCCAGCAGCTTAGCCCCCCTAGCGGGGCGCTACAATGAGCAGTTCTTC
>TRBV19|.|TRBJ1-2|.
CASSIAAYYGYTF
TGTGCCAGTAGTATCGCAGCCTATTATGGCTACACCTTC
>TRBV7-2|.|TRBJ2-1|TRBD2
CASSLAGGYEQFF
TGTGCCAGCAGCTTAGCGGGGGGGTATGAGCAGTTCTTC
>TRBV4-2|few|TRBJ2-1|.
CASSQEQASSYNEQFF
TGTGCCAGCAGCCAAGAACAGGCCAGCTCCTACAATGAGCAGTTCTTC
>TRBV7-2|few|TRBJ2-1|.
CASSLDPVRAVGNEQFF
TGTGCCAGCAGCTTAGATCCTGTCCGGGCAGTGGGCAATGAGCAGTTCTTC
>TRBV7-6|many|TRBJ1-6|.
CASSLDIGLYYNSPLHF
TGTGCCAGCAGCTTAGATATTGGACTCTACTATAATTCACCCCTCCACTTT
>TRBV19|.|TRBJ1-5|.
CASRTWGGNQPQHF
TGTGCCAGTAGAACCTGGGGGGGCAATCAGCCCCAGCATTTT
>TRBV7-9|.|TRBJ2-1|TRBD1
CASSNPGTGVNEQFF
TGTGCCAGCAGCAATCCCGGGACAGGGGTCAATGAGCAGTTCTTC
>TRBV6-2/TRBV6-3|.|TRBJ1-1|.
CASSYSGTGNTEAFF
TGTGCCAGCAGTTACTCTGGGACGGGGAACACTGAAGCTTTCTTT